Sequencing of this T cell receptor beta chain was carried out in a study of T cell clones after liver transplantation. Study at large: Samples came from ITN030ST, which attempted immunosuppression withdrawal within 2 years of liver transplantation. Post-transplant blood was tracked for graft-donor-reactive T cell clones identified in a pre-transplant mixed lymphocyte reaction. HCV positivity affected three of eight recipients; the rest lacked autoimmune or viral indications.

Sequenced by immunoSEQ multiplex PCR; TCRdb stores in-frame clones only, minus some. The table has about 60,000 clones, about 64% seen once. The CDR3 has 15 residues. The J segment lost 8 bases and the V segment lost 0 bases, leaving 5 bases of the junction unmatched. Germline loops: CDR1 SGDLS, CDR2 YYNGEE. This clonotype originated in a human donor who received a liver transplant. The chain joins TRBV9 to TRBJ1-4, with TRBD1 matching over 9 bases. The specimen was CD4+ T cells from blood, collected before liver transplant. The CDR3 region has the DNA TGTGCCAGCAGCGTAGAGGACAGGGGATTCGAAAAACTGTTTTTT. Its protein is CASSVEDRGFEKLFF.